The T cell receptor beta chain under discussion was sequenced for a study of OX40 agonist ivuxolimab in advanced cancers. Profiled with immunoSEQ multiplex PCR; TCRdb holds only in-frame clones, not every one. This repertoire shows roughly 70,000 clones, over 80% found once; its top ten account for about 2.7%. CDR1 is ENHRY, CDR2 SYGVKD, per germline. The CDR3 sequence is 14 residues long. Germline trimming cut 6 bases from V and 2 bases from J; bases unmatched to any gene: 4. The TCR sequence derives from an adult with an advanced solid tumor such as melanoma, head and neck, liver or kidney cancer. The chain is built from TRBV10-3 and TRBJ1-3; TRBD1 agrees at 7 bases. Material: CD4+ or CD8+ T cells sorted from blood, obtained in a trial of the OX40 agonist ivuxolimab. This CDR3 is CAISPGGPGNTIYF. CDR3 DNA: TGTGCCATCAGCCCAGGGGGACCTGGAAACACCATATATTTT.